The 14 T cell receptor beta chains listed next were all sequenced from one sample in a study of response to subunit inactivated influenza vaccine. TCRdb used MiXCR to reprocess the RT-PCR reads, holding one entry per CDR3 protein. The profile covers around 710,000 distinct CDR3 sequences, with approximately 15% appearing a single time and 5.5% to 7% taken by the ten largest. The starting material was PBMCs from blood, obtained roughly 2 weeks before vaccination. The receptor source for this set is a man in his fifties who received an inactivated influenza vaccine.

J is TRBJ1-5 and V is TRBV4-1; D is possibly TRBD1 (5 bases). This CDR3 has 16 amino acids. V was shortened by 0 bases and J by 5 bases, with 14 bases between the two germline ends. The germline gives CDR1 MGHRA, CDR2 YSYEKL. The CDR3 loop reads CASSQDPFQGHQPQHF. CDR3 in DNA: TGCGCCAGCAGCCAAGATCCTTTCCAGGGACATCAGCCCCAGCATTTT.

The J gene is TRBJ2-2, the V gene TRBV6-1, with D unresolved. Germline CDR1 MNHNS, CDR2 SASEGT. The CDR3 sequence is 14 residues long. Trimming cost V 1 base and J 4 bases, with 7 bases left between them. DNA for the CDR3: TGTGCCAGCAGTGAAGACTGGACCACCGGGGAGCTGTTTTTT. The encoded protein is CASSEDWTTGELFF.

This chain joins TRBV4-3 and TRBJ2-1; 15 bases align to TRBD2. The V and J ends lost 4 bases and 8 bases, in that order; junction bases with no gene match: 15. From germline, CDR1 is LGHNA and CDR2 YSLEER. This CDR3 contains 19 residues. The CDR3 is CASSPGTSGGSTFAYEQFF. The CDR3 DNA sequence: TGCGCCAGCAGCCCCGGGACTAGCGGGGGGAGTACATTTGCCTATGAGCAGTTCTTC.

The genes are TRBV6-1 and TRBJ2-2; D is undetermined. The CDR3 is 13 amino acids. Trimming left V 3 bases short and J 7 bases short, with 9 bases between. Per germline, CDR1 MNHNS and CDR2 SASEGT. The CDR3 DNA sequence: TGTGCCAGCAGTGAGGTACCCGGCGGGGAGCTGTTTTTT. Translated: CASSEVPGGELFF.

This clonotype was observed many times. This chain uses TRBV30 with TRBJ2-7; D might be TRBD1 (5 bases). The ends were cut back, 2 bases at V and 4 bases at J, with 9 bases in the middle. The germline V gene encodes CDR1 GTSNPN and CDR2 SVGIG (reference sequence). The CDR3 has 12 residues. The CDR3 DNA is TGTGCCTGGAGTCGGACATCTTACGAGCAGTACTTC. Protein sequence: CAWSRTSYEQYF.

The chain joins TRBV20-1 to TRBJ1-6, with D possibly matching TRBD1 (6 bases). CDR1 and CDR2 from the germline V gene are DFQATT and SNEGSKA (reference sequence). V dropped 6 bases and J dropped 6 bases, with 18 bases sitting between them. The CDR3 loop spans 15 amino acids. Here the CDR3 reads CSAKLGGVGNSPLHF. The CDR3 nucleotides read TGCAGTGCCAAGTTGGGGGGCGTGGGTAATTCACCCCTCCACTTT.

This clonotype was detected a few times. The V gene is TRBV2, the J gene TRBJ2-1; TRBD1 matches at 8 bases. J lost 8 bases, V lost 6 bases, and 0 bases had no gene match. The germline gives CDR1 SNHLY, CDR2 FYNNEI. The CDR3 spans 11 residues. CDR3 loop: CASRTGDEQFF. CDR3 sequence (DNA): TGTGCCAGCAGGACAGGGGATGAGCAGTTCTTC.

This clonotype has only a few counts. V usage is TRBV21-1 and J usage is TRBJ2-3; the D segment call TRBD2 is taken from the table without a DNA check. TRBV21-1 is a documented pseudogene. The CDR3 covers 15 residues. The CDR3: CASSRDYIYTDTQYF. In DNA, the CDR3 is TGTGCCAGCAGCCGGGACTACATATACACAGATACGCAGTATTTT.

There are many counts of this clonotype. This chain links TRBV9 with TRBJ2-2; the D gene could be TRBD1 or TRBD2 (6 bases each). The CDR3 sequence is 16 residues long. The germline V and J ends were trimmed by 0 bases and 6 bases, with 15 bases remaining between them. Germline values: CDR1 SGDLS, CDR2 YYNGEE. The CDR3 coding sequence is TGTGCCAGCAGCGTAGGGGGGCGCGGGATTGCCGGGGAGCTGTTTTTT. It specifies CASSVGGRGIAGELFF. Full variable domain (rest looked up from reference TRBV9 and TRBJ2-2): DSGVTQTPKHLITATGQRVTLRCSPRSGDLSVYWYQQSLDQGLQFLIQYYNGEERAKGNILERFSAQQFPDLHSELNLSSLELGDSALYFCASSVGGRGIAGELFFGEGSRLTVL.

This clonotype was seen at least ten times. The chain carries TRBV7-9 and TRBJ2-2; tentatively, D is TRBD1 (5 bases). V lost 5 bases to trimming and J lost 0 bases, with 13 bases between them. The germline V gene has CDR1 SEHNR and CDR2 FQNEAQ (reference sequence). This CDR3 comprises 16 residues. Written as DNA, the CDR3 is TGTGCCAGCAGCACGGCCGGCAGGGCGAACACCGGGGAGCTGTTTTTT. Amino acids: CASSTAGRANTGELFF.

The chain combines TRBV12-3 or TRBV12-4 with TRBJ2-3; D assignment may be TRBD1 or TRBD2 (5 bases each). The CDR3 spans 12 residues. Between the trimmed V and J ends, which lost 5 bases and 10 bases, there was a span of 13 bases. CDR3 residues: CASSQVRGAQYF. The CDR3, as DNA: TGTGCCAGCAGTCAAGTTCGAGGGGCGCAGTATTTT.

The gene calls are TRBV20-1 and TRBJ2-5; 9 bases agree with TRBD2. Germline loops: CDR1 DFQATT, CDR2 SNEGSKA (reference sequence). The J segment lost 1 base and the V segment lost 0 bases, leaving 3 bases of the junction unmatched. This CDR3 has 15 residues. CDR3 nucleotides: TGCAGTGCTAGAGATTGGACTAGCGCCCAAGAGACCCAGTACTTC. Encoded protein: CSARDWTSAQETQYF.

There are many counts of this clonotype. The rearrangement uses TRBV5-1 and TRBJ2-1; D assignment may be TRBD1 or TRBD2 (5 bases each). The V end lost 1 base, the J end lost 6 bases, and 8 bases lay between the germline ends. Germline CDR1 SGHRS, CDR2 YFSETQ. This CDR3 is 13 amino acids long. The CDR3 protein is CASSLNGGNEQFF. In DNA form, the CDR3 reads TGCGCCAGCAGCTTGAATGGGGGCAATGAGCAGTTCTTC. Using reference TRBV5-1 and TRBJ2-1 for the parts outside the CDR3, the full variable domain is KAGVTQTPRYLIKTRGQQVTLSCSPISGHRSVSWYQQTPGQGLQFLFEYFSETQRNKGNFPGRFSGRQFSNSRSEMNVSTLELGDSALYLCASSLNGGNEQFFGPGTRLTVL.

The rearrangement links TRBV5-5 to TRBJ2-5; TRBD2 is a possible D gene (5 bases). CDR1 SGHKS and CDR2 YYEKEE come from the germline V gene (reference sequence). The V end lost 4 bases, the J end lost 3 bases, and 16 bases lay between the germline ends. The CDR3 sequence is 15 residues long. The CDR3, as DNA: TGTGCCAGCAGCCCGGGGTTGGGCGGAGAAGAGACCCAGTACTTC. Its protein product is CASSPGLGGEETQYF. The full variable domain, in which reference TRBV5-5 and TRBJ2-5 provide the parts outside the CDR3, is DAGVTQSPTHLIKTRGQQVTLRCSPISGHKSVSWYQQVLGQGPQFIFQYYEKEERGRGNFPDRFSARQFPNYSSELNVNALLLGDSALYLCASSPGLGGEETQYFGPGTRLLVL.